Sequencing of this T cell receptor (beta chain) was carried out in a study of beta chain features in type 1 diabetes. This clone was picked up a small number of times. Its specificity is not known. CDR3 size: 15 residues. Looked up from germline, CDR1 is SGHDT and CDR2 is YYEEEE. V trimming: 2 bases; J trimming: 4 bases; junction bases outside the gene matches: 8. Reverse transcribing all isolated RNA meant expressed TCRB transcripts were sequenced. Clones were sequenced by immunoSEQ multiplex PCR, and TCRdb holds only the in-frame ones, with some missing. The sample gives 150,000 to 200,000 clones, more than 60% of which show up once; around 0.096% is in the top ten. General study results and limits: No resolution was reached here on whether HLA type influences TCRB rearrangement. Diminished insertions and augmented deletions at VDJ junctions characterized type 1 diabetes patients. Moderate but significant shortening of TCRB CDR3s was recorded in all four CD4+ subsets from Type 1 diabetes patients.

CD4+ naive, central memory, regulatory and stem cell-like memory cells were sorted via CD45RO/CCR7/CD25/CD127/CD95/CD27. The J gene is TRBJ2-5, the V gene TRBV5-6; 7 bases map to TRBD1. Sequencing was performed on naive CD4+ T cells from blood. This clonotype was obtained from a man younger than 40 with type 1 diabetes. The CDR3 DNA reads TGTGCCAGCAGCTTCCCTTGGACAGGTCGAGAGACCCAGTACTTC. This encodes CASSFPWTGRETQYF.